Following are 3 T cell receptor beta chains from one sample sequenced in a study of shared clonotypes between healthy human individuals. The protocol was immunoSEQ multiplex PCR, while the TCRdb copy is restricted to in-frame clones and leaves out a portion. The sample carries approximately 740,000 clones, 74% recorded once. Input material: memory CD4+ T cells sorted from blood. Subset noted: CD45RA-negative fraction. These receptors all come from a woman in her twenties or thirties in good health.

The chain recombines TRBV28 with TRBJ2-5, with TRBD1 identical over 11 bases. Germline V gene sequence: CDR1 MDHEN, CDR2 SYDVKM. V trimming: 3 bases; J trimming: 5 bases; junction bases outside the gene matches: 11. This CDR3 contains 17 residues. The CDR3 sequence is CASSLSLGQGAYETQYF. The CDR3 DNA reads as TGTGCCAGCAGTTTGTCCCTTGGACAGGGGGCATATGAGACCCAGTACTTC.

The chain carries TRBV25-1 and TRBJ2-7; 9 bases match TRBD2. The J segment lost 2 bases and the V segment lost 2 bases, leaving 10 bases of the junction unmatched. This CDR3 has 17 amino acids. Germline CDR1 and CDR2: MGHDK and SYGVNS. CDR3 nucleotide sequence: TGTGCCAGCAGTGAAAAATATAGCGGGAGCGCAACCTACGAGCAGTACTTC. This codes for CASSEKYSGSATYEQYF.

The chain joins TRBV27 to TRBJ2-1; 10 bases map to TRBD2. The CDR3 runs 14 residues. Per the germline V gene, CDR1 is MNHEY and CDR2 is SMNVEV (reference sequence). The ends lost 3 bases at V and 5 bases at J; junction bases unmatched: 1. In nucleotides, the CDR3 is TGTGCCAGCAGTTTTACTAGCGGGAACAATGAGCAGTTCTTC. Translation gives CASSFTSGNNEQFF.